This TCR beta chain was recorded in a study of T cell changes during pregnancy in multiple sclerosis. The V segment lost 9 bases and the J segment 1 base; nucleotides outside the gene matches: 6. CDR1 ENHRY and CDR2 SYGVKD come from the germline V gene. The CDR3 contains 14 residues. The method was immunoSEQ multiplex PCR; TCRdb's version includes in-frame clones alone and lacks a portion of them. Of 95,000 to 110,000 clones listed, around 93% are singletons. This clone was seen a single time. This receptor was obtained from a female donor in good health, enrolled as a control in a pregnancy study. The sample was peripheral blood, taken in the third trimester of pregnancy. This sequence joins TRBV10-3 and TRBJ2-3, with 8 bases lining up with TRBD2. CDR3 region: CAIARGARTDTQYF. As DNA, the CDR3 is TGTGCCATTGCGCGGGGGGCCCGCACAGATACGCAGTATTTT.